The 14 T cell receptor beta chains in this list originate from one sample, sequenced in a study of beta chain features in type 1 diabetes. Broader study findings: Shortening that was moderate but significant affected the TCRB CDR3s of Type 1 diabetes patients in all four CD4+ subsets.

No antigen has been assigned to these receptors. cDNA synthesis used the whole RNA isolate, giving expressed TCRB sequences. The method was immunoSEQ multiplex PCR; TCRdb's version includes in-frame clones alone and lacks a portion of them. The sample holds around 170,000 clones, around 9.7% seen once. Sequencing input: central memory CD4+ T cells from blood. Source of these receptors: a woman aged 25 to 39 with type 1 diabetes.

V and J are TRBV4-1 and TRBJ1-1; TRBD1 agrees at 7 bases. The length of the CDR3 is 17 residues. Trimming cost V 0 bases and J 1 base; bases outside gene matches: 8. Germline CDR1 MGHRA, CDR2 YSYEKL. The CDR3 nucleotides are TGCGCCAGCAGCCAAGATGAACAGGGGCTATGGAACACTGAAGCTTTCTTT. This gives the protein CASSQDEQGLWNTEAFF.

V and J are TRBV19 and TRBJ1-5, with TRBD1 matching over 9 bases. From germline, CDR1 is LNHDA and CDR2 SQIVND (reference sequence). The CDR3 is made up of 13 amino acids. V lost 5 bases, J lost 6 bases, and 2 bases stayed unmatched. CDR3 sequence reads: CASSGTGSQPQHF. CDR3 bases: TGTGCCAGTAGTGGGACAGGGAGTCAGCCCCAGCATTTT.

The J gene is TRBJ1-3, the V gene TRBV9; D may be TRBD1 (6 bases). The CDR3 length is 16 residues. Germline V gene data show CDR1 as SGDLS and CDR2 as YYNGEE. V lost 4 bases and J 0 bases, leaving 14 bases between the germline ends. The CDR3 region is CASSLEDSRSGNTIYF. The CDR3 nucleotides are TGTGCCAGCAGCCTAGAGGACAGCCGCTCTGGAAACACCATATATTTT.

This clone was observed a few times. This rearrangement joins TRBV7-8 to TRBJ2-7; a weak D match, TRBD1 (6 bases). Germline-derived CDR1 and CDR2 are SGHVS and FQNEAQ. The length of the CDR3 is 13 residues. Trimming pared 5 bases from V and 7 bases from J, leaving 15 bases between. The CDR3 is CASSLGQLGEQYF. The CDR3 DNA follows: TGTGCCAGCAGCCTCGGACAGCTTGGGGAGCAGTACTTC.

The table lists this clone with a few counts. This chain uses TRBV5-1 with TRBJ2-7; D perhaps matches TRBD2 (5 bases). The CDR3 has 13 amino acids. The germline V and J ends were trimmed by 0 bases and 4 bases, with 8 bases remaining between them. Germline V gives CDR1 SGHRS, CDR2 YFSETQ. The CDR3 coding sequence is TGCGCCAGCAGCTTGGAATCGGGGTACGAGCAGTACTTC. It specifies CASSLESGYEQYF.

The chain uses TRBV5-6 and TRBJ2-3; maybe TRBD1 (6 bases). The CDR3 has 14 residues. The V gene's germline CDR1 is SGHDT and CDR2 YYEEEE. Trimming left V 2 bases short and J 5 bases short, with 12 bases between. CDR3 residues: CASSLQGEGDTQYF. In DNA form, the CDR3 reads TGTGCCAGCAGCTTACAGGGAGAGGGAGATACGCAGTATTTT.

This clone was observed a handful of times. In DNA form, the CDR3 reads TGTGCCAGCAGCTTGGGCGCGGGGTCCTACGAGCAGTACTTC. It codes for CASSLGAGSYEQYF. This rearrangement joins TRBV5-4 to TRBJ2-7; D is perhaps TRBD2 (6 bases). V lost 0 bases and J lost 1, with 8 bases in between. Germline CDR1 is SGHNT and CDR2 is YYREEE (reference sequence). The CDR3 covers 14 residues.

The rearrangement joins TRBV7-9 to TRBJ2-5; TRBD1 is a possible D gene (6 bases). CDR1 and CDR2 (germline): SEHNR, FQNEAQ (reference sequence). V was trimmed by 5 bases and J by 1 base, leaving 17 bases between them. This CDR3 has 16 amino acids. CDR3 sequence reads: CASSPPDSRGQETQYF. The CDR3 DNA sequence: TGTGCCAGCAGCCCACCGGACTCCAGGGGCCAAGAGACCCAGTACTTC.

This chain links TRBV5-1 with TRBJ2-3, with a possible D match to TRBD1 (6 bases). The germline V gene encodes CDR1 SGHRS and CDR2 YFSETQ. The germline V and J ends were trimmed by 1 base and 4 bases, with 13 bases remaining between them. This CDR3 region has 15 residues. The CDR3 spells CASSLQGLNADTQYF. In nucleotides, the CDR3 is TGCGCCAGCAGCTTGCAGGGGTTGAACGCAGATACGCAGTATTTT. The complete variable domain, with remaining parts taken from reference TRBV5-1 and TRBJ2-3, reads KAGVTQTPRYLIKTRGQQVTLSCSPISGHRSVSWYQQTPGQGLQFLFEYFSETQRNKGNFPGRFSGRQFSNSRSEMNVSTLELGDSALYLCASSLQGLNADTQYFGPGTRLTVL.

V is TRBV7-6 and J is TRBJ1-5; TRBD1 matches at 9 bases. J gave up 2 bases and V 5 bases, and 4 bases lay outside the gene matches. Germline V gene data show CDR1 as SGHVS and CDR2 as FNYEAQ. The CDR3 spans 15 residues. As DNA, the CDR3 is TGTGCCAGCAGCCCCACAGGGGGCGGCAATCAGCCCCAGCATTTT. This codes for CASSPTGGGNQPQHF.

This clone was counted only a few times. The rearrangement joins TRBV5-6 to TRBJ1-5; unclear D gene. This CDR3 is 13 amino acids long. The V and J ends lost 4 bases and 9 bases respectively, with 14 bases between them. The germline CDR1 and CDR2 sequences are SGHDT and YYEEEE. DNA for the CDR3: TGTGCCAGCAGCAAGAAGCGGTCCGGGCCCCAGCATTTT. Its protein is CASSKKRSGPQHF.

This clone was seen only a few times. The chain joins TRBV5-1 to TRBJ2-7, with D perhaps TRBD1 (6 bases). V was shortened by 0 bases and J by 2 bases, with 9 bases between the two germline ends. CDR3 length: 14 amino acids. Germline CDR1 and CDR2: SGHRS and YFSETQ. Here the CDR3 reads CASSLGQAAYEQYF. CDR3 DNA sequence: TGCGCCAGCAGCTTGGGACAGGCCGCCTACGAGCAGTACTTC.

The chain uses TRBV29-1 and TRBJ2-5, with D maybe TRBD2 (6 bases). V was trimmed by 1 base and J by 2 bases, leaving 11 bases between them. Germline V gives CDR1 SQVTM, CDR2 ANQGSEA. The length of the CDR3 is 14 residues. The CDR3 reads CSVEVVGGQETQYF. The CDR3 DNA reads as TGCAGCGTTGAAGTCGTTGGGGGGCAAGAGACCCAGTACTTC.

This clone was counted between two and nine times. This chain connects TRBV2 to TRBJ1-4, with 10 bases fitting TRBD1. This CDR3 spans 15 amino acids. With 7 bases clipped from V and 6 bases from J, the junction kept 8 bases outside the gene matches. Germline-derived CDR1 and CDR2 are SNHLY and FYNNEI. In nucleotides, the CDR3 is TGTGCCAGCACCGAAACGACAGGGGGCGATGAAAAACTGTTTTTT. Protein sequence: CASTETTGGDEKLFF.